Sequencing of this T cell receptor (beta chain) was carried out in a study of shared clonotypes between healthy human individuals. The data were produced by immunoSEQ multiplex PCR, yet TCRdb's version contains in-frame clones alone and is incomplete. The sample yields 2.3 million or so clones, 85% to 95% seen once. Trimming stripped 3 bases from V and 2 bases from J, with 16 bases between. CDR1 is SGDLS and CDR2 is YYNGEE in the germline V gene. The CDR3 sequence is 16 residues long. Study outcomes and limitations: The low donor count limited represented genetic and exposure-history diversity.

This clone has only one observation. Its antigen remains unidentified. This receptor was taken from a man between 18 and 35 years old in good health. Some clones in this sample may be carry-over from other donors' samples. This chain joins TRBV9 and TRBJ2-3; a weak D match, TRBD2 (5 bases). The specimen sequenced was naive CD4+ T cells from PBMCs. Subset given: CD45RA+ positively selected. CDR3 nucleotide sequence: TGTGCCAGCAGCGCACAAGGGATCGGGAACACAGATACGCAGTATTTT. Its translation is CASSAQGIGNTDTQYF. The whole variable domain, filled in from reference TRBV9 and TRBJ2-3, reads DSGVTQTPKHLITATGQRVTLRCSPRSGDLSVYWYQQSLDQGLQFLIQYYNGEERAKGNILERFSAQQFPDLHSELNLSSLELGDSALYFCASSAQGIGNTDTQYFGPGTRLTVL.